The 30 T cell receptor beta chains below were found in one sample sequenced in a study of T cells in Graves' hyperthyroidism and ophthalmopathy (dated 2019 in TCRdb). Library preparation was by multiplex PCR. Sequencing instrument: Illumina HiSeq 2000. Amplification of TCR beta CDR3 regions was carried out from RNA transcripts. The first round of RT-PCR for the TCR CDR3 was performed with the HTBI primer set and the Qiagen OneStep RT-PCR kit. TCRdb reprocessed the public reads (quality trimming at Q25 with fastp, clone calling with MiXCR) and kept in-frame beta chains. All rows with the same CDR3 protein become a single entry with the most common DNA and genes. The sample profile shows 500,000 to 750,000 distinct CDR3 sequences; 14% of them were found once. The ten largest account for over 6% of the sample. Sequencing was done on a sample of blood. These receptors all stem from a woman between 18 and 29 years old with Graves' ophthalmopathy.

A word on this clonotype: An end of the junction does not agree with germline; a read error may underlie this. This CDR3 reads CASSFQGVDEKLLF. DNA for the CDR3: TGCGCCAGCAGCTTTCAGGGCGTAGATGAAAAACTGCTTTTT. The V and J genes are TRBV5-1 and TRBJ1-4, with D possibly TRBD1 on 5 matching bases. The CDR3 has 14 residues. Germline V gene sequence: CDR1 SGHRS, CDR2 YFSETQ.

This clonotype occurred many times. The chain uses TRBV10-3 and TRBJ2-1, with 15 bases aligning to TRBD2. CDR3 size: 18 residues. V trimming: 4 bases; J trimming: 2 bases; junction bases outside the gene matches: 6. Germline CDR1 reads ENHRY; CDR2 reads SYGVKD. The CDR3 region has the DNA TGTGCCATCAGTGGGGGACTAGCGGGAGGAGAGACCTACAATGAGCAGTTCTTC. Residues: CAISGGLAGGETYNEQFF.

This clonotype turned up a few times. V gene TRBV6-5 combines with J gene TRBJ2-6; the D is unclear. V lost 0 bases and J lost 3, with 12 bases in between. The CDR3 consists of 17 residues. Germline V gene data show CDR1 as MNHEY and CDR2 as SVGAGI. The CDR3 DNA reads as TGTGCCAGCAGTTACTCGACGCCGAGAGGTGGGGCCAACGTCCTGACTTTC. It is translated as CASSYSTPRGGANVLTF.

This clonotype was observed many times. The rearrangement joins TRBV6-1 to TRBJ2-1; 9 bases are a match to TRBD1. CDR1 is MNHNS and CDR2 is SASEGT in the germline V gene. The CDR3 consists of 15 residues. The ends lost 7 bases at V and 4 bases at J; junction bases unmatched: 8. CDR3 in amino acids: CASTTGTGIYNEQFF. The DNA for the CDR3 is TGTGCCAGCACCACCGGGACAGGGATTTACAATGAGCAGTTCTTC.

This clonotype was recorded many times. This chain links TRBV5-1 with TRBJ2-6, with D unclear. V was pared by 6 bases and J by 2 bases, with 6 bases between. The CDR3 is 13 residues long. Per germline, CDR1 SGHRS and CDR2 YFSETQ. The CDR3 region is CASTMAGANVLTF. In DNA, the CDR3 is TGCGCCAGCACTATGGCTGGGGCCAACGTCCTGACTTTC. Together with reference TRBV5-1 and TRBJ2-6, the CDR3 gives the full variable domain: KAGVTQTPRYLIKTRGQQVTLSCSPISGHRSVSWYQQTPGQGLQFLFEYFSETQRNKGNFPGRFSGRQFSNSRSEMNVSTLELGDSALYLCASTMAGANVLTFGAGSRLTVL.

This clonotype was picked up many times. This chain connects TRBV6-2 or TRBV6-3 to TRBJ2-7, with TRBD1 as a possible D gene (5 bases). Germline CDR1 reads MNHEY; CDR2 reads SVGEGT. This CDR3 has 16 amino acids. V shed 2 bases and J shed 3 bases, with 17 bases lying between them. The chain's CDR3 is CASSYSRRVRDYEQYF. In DNA form, the CDR3 reads TGTGCCAGCAGTTACAGCCGCAGGGTCCGTGACTACGAGCAGTACTTC.

There are many counts of this clonotype. The chain joins TRBV6-1 to TRBJ1-1, with 7 bases aligning to TRBD1. From germline, CDR1 is MNHNS and CDR2 SASEGT. The V gene end was trimmed by 7 bases and the J gene end by 0 bases; junction bases not matched to a gene: 8. This CDR3 spans 15 amino acids. The CDR3 coding sequence is TGTGCCAGCACCAGGGGGGGGCCTTTGAACACTGAAGCTTTCTTT. Its translation: CASTRGGPLNTEAFF.

This clonotype has a count of ten or more. The chain joins TRBV2 to TRBJ2-5, with D tentatively TRBD2 (6 bases). Germline V gene data show CDR1 as SNHLY and CDR2 as FYNNEI. V lost 6 bases and J 7 bases, leaving 18 bases between the germline ends. This CDR3 is built from 14 residues. CDR3 residues: CASRRTTLTGTQYF. CDR3 nucleotide sequence: TGTGCCAGCAGGAGGACTACCCTGACGGGGACCCAGTACTTC.

The table lists this clonotype with many counts. This sequence joins TRBV7-2 and TRBJ2-5, with 14 positions matching TRBD2. Germline CDR1 reads SGHTA; CDR2 reads FQGNSA. The CDR3 spans 17 residues. V lost 5 bases to trimming and J lost 4 bases; unmatched junction nucleotides: 9. The CDR3 spells CASSPGLAGVGRETQYF. CDR3 sequence (DNA): TGTGCCAGCAGCCCGGGACTAGCGGGAGTCGGTAGAGAGACCCAGTACTTC.

This clonotype was seen repeatedly, ten times or more. The chain couples TRBV11-3 to TRBJ2-5; D is unresolved. The CDR3 covers 13 residues. Germline CDR1 reads SGHNT; CDR2 reads YENEEA. V was pared by 3 bases and J by 0 bases, with 5 bases between. CDR3 coding DNA: TGTGCCAGCAGCTTTGGTAACCAAGAGACCCAGTACTTC. Protein: CASSFGNQETQYF.

The rearrangement uses TRBV12-3 or TRBV12-4 and TRBJ1-6; D is ambiguous. Between the trimmed V and J ends, which lost 3 bases and 10 bases, there was a span of 13 bases. This CDR3 has 14 amino acids. The CDR3 is CASSFWEEGSPLHF. CDR3 bases: TGTGCCAGCAGTTTTTGGGAGGAGGGCTCACCCCTCCACTTT.

This clonotype was detected ten times or more. The chain recombines TRBV2 with TRBJ2-5; D unclear. V shed 4 bases and J shed 2 bases, with 11 bases lying between them. The CDR3 runs 14 residues. CDR1 SNHLY and CDR2 FYNNEI come from the germline V gene. The CDR3 nucleotides read TGTGCCAGCAGTGGCGACACCAGACAAGAGACCCAGTACTTC. This sequence encodes CASSGDTRQETQYF.

This clonotype was seen repeatedly, ten times or more. The rearrangement links TRBV7-9 to TRBJ1-5; a possible D gene is TRBD1 (5 bases). V lost 4 bases and J lost 0, with 16 bases in between. CDR1 SEHNR and CDR2 FQNEAQ come from the germline V gene (reference sequence). The length of the CDR3 is 17 residues. CDR3 nucleotide sequence: TGTGCCAGCAGCTCCCGAGACAGTACGTATAGCAATCAGCCCCAGCATTTT. Translating gives CASSSRDSTYSNQPQHF.

This clonotype was recorded at least ten times. The J gene is TRBJ2-1, the V gene TRBV6-1; TRBD2 matches 11 bases. This CDR3 has 14 amino acids. Trimming at V came to 9 bases and at J to 4 bases, leaving 5 bases not matched to a gene. The V gene's germline CDR1 is MNHNS and CDR2 SASEGT. The CDR3, as DNA: TGTGCCAGAGGGGGACTAGCGGAATACAATGAGCAGTTCTTC. It codes for CARGGLAEYNEQFF.

At least ten counts were recorded for this clonotype. The V and J genes are TRBV28 and TRBJ2-2; D remains ambiguous. The CDR3 is made up of 17 amino acids. Trimming stripped 3 bases from V and 1 base from J, with 15 bases between. Germline V CDR1 and CDR2: MDHEN, SYDVKM. The CDR3 loop is CASSFFVANGNTGELFF. The CDR3 coding sequence is TGTGCCAGCAGTTTTTTTGTGGCAAACGGGAACACCGGGGAGCTGTTTTTT.

V is TRBV3-2 and J is TRBJ1-3. TRBV3-2 is a known pseudogene. This CDR3 has 15 amino acids. The CDR3 nucleotides are TGTGCCAGCAGCCAATTTCGCACCTCTGGAAACACCATATATTTT. Translating gives CASSQFRTSGNTIYF.

The chain is built from TRBV7-3 and TRBJ1-2; 8 bases are a match to TRBD1. J gave up 0 bases and V 5 bases, and 8 bases lay outside the gene matches. The germline V gene encodes CDR1 SGHTA and CDR2 FQGTGA. The CDR3 is made up of 16 amino acids. The DNA for the CDR3 is TGTGCCAGCAGCCCTACAGGGGGGGCTCCTAACTATGGCTACACCTTC. This encodes CASSPTGGAPNYGYTF. Full variable domain (outside the CDR3, taken from reference TRBV7-3 and TRBJ1-2): GAGVSQTPSNKVTEKGKYVELRCDPISGHTALYWYRQSLGQGPEFLIYFQGTGAADDSGLPNDRFFAVRPEGSVSTLKIQRTERGDSAVYLCASSPTGGAPNYGYTFGSGTRLTVV.

This clonotype was recorded at least ten times. The chain employs TRBV11-3 and TRBJ1-5; D is uncertain. This CDR3 has 14 residues. V was cut by 5 bases and J by 1 base, with 9 bases left in between. CDR1 is SGHNT, CDR2 YENEEA, per germline. CDR3 residues: CASSPTGSNQPQHF. CDR3 DNA sequence: TGTGCCAGCAGCCCTACGGGGAGCAATCAGCCCCAGCATTTT.

This clonotype was found many times. This chain uses TRBV12-3 or TRBV12-4 with TRBJ2-5, with D perhaps matching TRBD2 (5 bases). V lost 3 bases, J lost 1 base, and 12 bases lay in between. The CDR3 length is 15 residues. The CDR3 region is CASSLAGGLQETQYF. CDR3 nucleotide sequence: TGTGCCAGCAGTTTGGCGGGCGGGCTCCAAGAGACCCAGTACTTC.

The chain uses TRBV3-1 and TRBJ2-5; 10 nucleotides align to TRBD1. This CDR3 contains 16 residues. Trimming cost V 0 bases and J 4 bases; bases outside gene matches: 5. The V gene's germline CDR1 is LGHDT and CDR2 YNNKEL (reference sequence). CDR3 sequence (DNA): TGTGCCAGCAGCCAAGAATTCGGACAGGGGGGAGAGACCCAGTACTTC. It codes for CASSQEFGQGGETQYF.

This clonotype was seen many times. The chain has TRBV15 and TRBJ2-1; D not resolved. Per the germline V gene, CDR1 is LNHNV and CDR2 is YYDKDF (reference sequence). This CDR3 contains 17 residues. Trimming shortened V by 0 bases and J by 6 bases, and 18 bases separated the two germline ends. The CDR3 DNA sequence: TGTGCCACCAGCAGAGATTCGCGGCGCGGAGTGTTCAATGAGCAGTTCTTC. Its protein product is CATSRDSRRGVFNEQFF.

The table lists this clonotype with many counts. The V gene is TRBV9, the J gene TRBJ1-2; 7 bases are shared with TRBD1. J was trimmed by 0 bases and V by 3 bases; bases with no gene match: 5. The germline gives CDR1 SGDLS, CDR2 YYNGEE. The CDR3 has 15 amino acids. CDR3 sequence (DNA): TGTGCCAGCAGCGCGCATCAGGGGGCTAACTATGGCTACACCTTC. This translates into CASSAHQGANYGYTF.

This clonotype occurred many times. This chain connects TRBV18 to TRBJ1-1; TRBD1 might be the D (5 bases). Per germline, CDR1 KGHSH and CDR2 LQKENI. V gave up 2 bases and J gave up 8 bases, with 21 bases separating them. The CDR3 sequence is 16 residues long. As DNA, the CDR3 is TGTGCCAGCTCACCAAATCCTCAGGGTTTTGGTCCCGAAGCTTTCTTT. Encoded protein: CASSPNPQGFGPEAFF. The full variable domain, its missing parts supplied by reference TRBV18 and TRBJ1-1, is NAGVMQNPRHLVRRRGQEARLRCSPMKGHSHVYWYRQLPEEGLKFMVYLQKENIIDESGMPKERFSAEFPKEGPSILRIQQVVRGDSAAYFCASSPNPQGFGPEAFFGQGTRLTVV.

Comments on this clonotype: This sequence may be a read error, since a much larger clone differs from it by one base. V usage is TRBV6-5 and J usage is TRBJ2-7, with 7 bases that match TRBD2. The V and J ends lost 2 bases and 0 bases, in that order; junction bases with no gene match: 10. Germline V CDR1 and CDR2: MNHEY, SVGAGI. The CDR3 contains 17 residues. The CDR3 loop reads CASSYLAASERSYEQYF. DNA of the CDR3: TGTGCCAGCAGTTACCTAGCGGCTAGCGAACGCTCCTACGAGCAGTACTTC.

This clonotype was detected a few times. V and J are TRBV6-1 and TRBJ2-2; 8 bases map to TRBD1. The CDR3 is made up of 15 amino acids. Trimming at V came to 7 bases and at J to 0 bases, leaving 4 bases not matched to a gene. The germline V gene encodes CDR1 MNHNS and CDR2 SASEGT. CDR3 bases: TGTGCCAGCAACACAGGGGGGCCGAACACCGGGGAGCTGTTTTTT. It translates to CASNTGGPNTGELFF.

This clonotype was seen repeatedly, ten times or more. V is TRBV6-1 and J is TRBJ2-3; 7 nucleotides line up with TRBD2. CDR1 is MNHNS and CDR2 is SASEGT in the germline V gene. V lost 4 bases, J lost 2 bases, and 3 bases stayed unmatched. This CDR3 comprises 14 residues. The CDR3, as DNA: TGTGCCAGCAGTGTCGGGAGGACCACAGATACGCAGTATTTT. Residues: CASSVGRTTDTQYF.

The rearrangement links TRBV27 to TRBJ2-7; D is undetermined. The CDR3 totals 14 residues. V was cut by 0 bases and J by 2 bases, with 8 bases left in between. CDR1 MNHEY and CDR2 SMNVEV come from the germline V gene (reference sequence). CDR3 DNA: TGTGCCAGCAGTTTATCCCCTGGTGCCTACGAGCAGTACTTC. Translation: CASSLSPGAYEQYF.

This clonotype was found many times. The chain is built from TRBV27 and TRBJ1-5; no firm D call. Germline CDR1 and CDR2: MNHEY and SMNVEV (reference sequence). Trimming took 7 bases from V and 1 from J, leaving 14 bases between them. This CDR3 has 15 amino acids. CDR3 amino acids: CASTPGGLSNQPQHF. Written as DNA, the CDR3 is TGTGCCAGCACCCCAGGTGGATTGAGCAATCAGCCCCAGCATTTT.

This clonotype was detected many times. The rearrangement links TRBV29-1 to TRBJ1-1; D is perhaps TRBD1 (5 bases). The CDR3 consists of 12 residues. CDR1 SQVTM and CDR2 ANQGSEA come from the germline V gene. The ends were cut back, 3 bases at V and 1 base at J, with 6 bases in the middle. The DNA for the CDR3 is TGCAGCGTTGAGGGGGAGAACACTGAAGCTTTCTTT. Translated, it gives CSVEGENTEAFF.

This clonotype was counted ten times or more. The chain recombines TRBV6-5 with TRBJ2-7, with a tentative D call TRBD1 (5 bases). The ends were cut back, 0 bases at V and 4 bases at J, with 13 bases in the middle. CDR3 length equals 15 residues. The germline CDR1 and CDR2 sequences are MNHEY and SVGAGI. CDR3 sequence: CASSYSVPGFYEQYF. CDR3 coding DNA: TGTGCCAGCAGTTACTCGGTGCCAGGGTTTTACGAGCAGTACTTC.